The clone carrying this T cell receptor beta chain was seen ten or more times. TCR cDNA molecules each had a unique molecular identifier. From the 5' RACE reads, TCRdb called clonotypes with MiXCR, one entry per CDR3 protein. Of tens of thousands of distinct CDR3 sequences in the sample, roughly 6.4% were seen once. The CDR3 covers 15 residues. Trimming took 5 bases from V and 5 from J; bases not matched to a gene: 6. Looked up from germline, CDR1 is SGHVS and CDR2 is FNYEAQ. These data originate in a study of spatial heterogeneity in lung cancer. Study context: Detection of beta-chain sequences consistently exceeded that of alpha-chain sequences.

Time point denoted: sample taken at primary tumor resection. Specimen: PBMCs, collected at surgery. The V gene is TRBV7-6, the J gene TRBJ1-5, with TRBD1 matching 10 bases. The source is a female donor with early-stage non-small cell lung cancer. This chain's CDR3 is CASSRGQGGYQPQHF. The CDR3 DNA reads as TGTGCCAGCAGCCGAGGACAGGGGGGGTATCAGCCCCAGCATTTT.